What follows are 9 T cell receptor beta chains derived from one specimen sequenced in a study of blood T cell repertoires in COVID-19. Produced via immunoSEQ multiplex PCR; TCRdb's table is partial and in-frame only. The repertoire holds about 170,000 clones, with roughly 80% as singletons. Material: peripheral blood. The receptors derive from a woman of 80 years or more with acute or convalescent COVID-19.

The gene calls are TRBV12-3 or TRBV12-4 and TRBJ1-6; a weak D match, TRBD1 (5 bases). This CDR3 comprises 12 residues. Trimming shortened V by 3 bases and J by 14 bases, and 11 bases separated the two germline ends. In DNA, the CDR3 is TGTGCCAGCAGTTTGGCAGGGCGCACCCTCCACTTT. Its translation: CASSLAGRTLHF.

The sample holds a few counts of this clone. This chain links TRBV15 with TRBJ1-4; 9 bases align to TRBD1. The CDR3 spans 15 residues. V lost 1 base, J lost 6 bases, and 3 bases stayed unmatched. Per the germline V gene, CDR1 is LNHNV and CDR2 is YYDKDF (reference sequence). The CDR3 region has the DNA TGTGCCACCAGCAGAGGGGGACAGGGTGATGAAAAACTGTTTTTT. Translation: CATSRGGQGDEKLFF.

The V call is TRBV13, the J call TRBJ2-3; 9 bases agree with TRBD1. Germline CDR1 is PRHDT and CDR2 is FYEKMQ (reference sequence). Trimming removed 4 bases from V and 2 bases from J; junction bases left unmatched: 1. The CDR3 contains 14 residues. The CDR3 protein is CASSWTGDTDTQYF. The CDR3 region has the DNA TGTGCCAGCAGCTGGACAGGGGACACAGATACGCAGTATTTT.

This chain links TRBV19 with TRBJ2-2; 13 bases agree with TRBD2. Per the germline V gene, CDR1 is LNHDA and CDR2 is SQIVND (reference sequence). The CDR3 consists of 18 residues. With 6 bases clipped from V and 1 base from J, the junction kept 8 bases outside the gene matches. The CDR3 sequence: CASSPRTSGRGNTGELFF. The DNA for the CDR3 is TGTGCCAGTAGCCCTAGGACTAGCGGGAGAGGGAACACCGGGGAGCTGTTTTTT.

This clone was picked up one time. V and J are TRBV18 and TRBJ2-7; 9 bases fit TRBD1. This CDR3 spans 16 amino acids. CDR1 KGHSH and CDR2 LQKENI come from the germline V gene. Trimming cost V 3 bases and J 2 bases; bases outside gene matches: 8. CDR3 region: CASSPRPGQGTYEQYF. CDR3 nucleotide sequence: TGTGCCAGCTCACCCAGACCGGGACAGGGTACCTACGAGCAGTACTTC.

This clone has only a few counts. This chain uses TRBV30 with TRBJ1-6, with D possibly TRBD1 on 5 matching bases. The CDR3 is made up of 16 amino acids. Germline CDR1 is GTSNPN and CDR2 is SVGIG (reference sequence). The V gene lost 2 bases and the J gene lost 4 bases, with 15 bases spanning the gap. DNA of the CDR3: TGTGCCTGGAGTTTTAAAACGACAGAATATAATTCACCCCTCCACTTT. It specifies CAWSFKTTEYNSPLHF.

CDR3 bases: TGTGCCAGCAGCGGGGGGGCGGACACAGATACGCAGTATTTT. Protein: CASSGGADTDTQYF. This chain links TRBV3-1 (or the pseudogene TRBV3-2) with TRBJ2-3; perhaps TRBD2 as D (7 bases). CDR1 LGHDT and CDR2 YNNKEL come from the germline V gene (reference sequence). Trimming left V 5 bases short and J 2 bases short, with 11 bases between. CDR3 length equals 14 residues.

The chain combines TRBV2 with TRBJ2-7; TRBD1 is a possible D gene (5 bases). This CDR3 region has 16 residues. Per the germline V gene, CDR1 is SNHLY and CDR2 is FYNNEI. V was clipped by 6 bases and J by 6 bases, with 24 bases between them. The CDR3 DNA sequence: TGTGCCAGCAGGCCCTCCAGGGTCCCCACGGTGGGCGAGCAGTACTTC. Its protein product is CASRPSRVPTVGEQYF. Complete variable domain (other parts from reference TRBV2 and TRBJ2-7): EPEVTQTPSHQVTQMGQEVILRCVPISNHLYFYWYRQILGQKVEFLVSFYNNEISEKSEIFDDQFSVERPDGSNFTLKIRSTKLEDSAMYFCASRPSRVPTVGEQYFGPGTRLTVT.

V usage is TRBV30 and J usage is TRBJ2-1; 7 positions match TRBD2. The CDR3 loop spans 14 amino acids. Germline trimming cut 2 bases from V and 2 bases from J; bases unmatched to any gene: 3. In germline, CDR1 is GTSNPN, CDR2 SVGIG (reference sequence). The CDR3 DNA follows: TGTGCCTGGAGTTTACGGGGGGCCTACAATGAGCAGTTCTTC. Translating it yields CAWSLRGAYNEQFF.